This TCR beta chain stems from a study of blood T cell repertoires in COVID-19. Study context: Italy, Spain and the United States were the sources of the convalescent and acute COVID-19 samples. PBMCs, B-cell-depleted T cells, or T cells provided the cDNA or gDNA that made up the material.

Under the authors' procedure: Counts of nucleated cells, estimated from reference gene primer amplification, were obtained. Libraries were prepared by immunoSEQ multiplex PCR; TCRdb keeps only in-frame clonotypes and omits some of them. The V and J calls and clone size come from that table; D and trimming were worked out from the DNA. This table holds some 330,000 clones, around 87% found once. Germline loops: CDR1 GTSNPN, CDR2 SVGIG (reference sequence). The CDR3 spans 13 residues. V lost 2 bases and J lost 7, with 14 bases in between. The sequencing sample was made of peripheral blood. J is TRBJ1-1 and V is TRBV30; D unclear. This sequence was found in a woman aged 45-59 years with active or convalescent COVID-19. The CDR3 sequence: CAWSPAERLEAFF. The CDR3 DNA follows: TGTGCCTGGAGTCCGGCCGAGCGACTTGAAGCTTTCTTT.